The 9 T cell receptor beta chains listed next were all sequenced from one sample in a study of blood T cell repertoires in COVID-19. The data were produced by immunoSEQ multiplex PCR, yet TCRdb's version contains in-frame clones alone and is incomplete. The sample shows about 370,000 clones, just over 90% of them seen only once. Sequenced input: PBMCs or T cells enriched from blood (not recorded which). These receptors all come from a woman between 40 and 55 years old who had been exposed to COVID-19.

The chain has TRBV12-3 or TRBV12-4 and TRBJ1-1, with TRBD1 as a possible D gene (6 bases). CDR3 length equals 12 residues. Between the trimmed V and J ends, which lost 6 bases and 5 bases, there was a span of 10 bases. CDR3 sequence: CASSYRETEAFF. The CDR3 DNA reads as TGTGCCAGCAGCTACAGGGAAACTGAAGCTTTCTTT.

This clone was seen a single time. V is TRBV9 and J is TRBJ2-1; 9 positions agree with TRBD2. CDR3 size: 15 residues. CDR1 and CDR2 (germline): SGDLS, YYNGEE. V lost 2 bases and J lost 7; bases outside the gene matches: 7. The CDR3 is CASSVLSGSGNEQFF. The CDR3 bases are TGTGCCAGCAGCGTGCTTAGCGGGAGCGGAAATGAGCAGTTCTTC.

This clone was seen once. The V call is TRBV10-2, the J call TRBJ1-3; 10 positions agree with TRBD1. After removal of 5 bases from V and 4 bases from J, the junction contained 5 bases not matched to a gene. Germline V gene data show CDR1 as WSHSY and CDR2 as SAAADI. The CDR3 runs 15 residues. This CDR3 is CASSSGQGIGNTIYF. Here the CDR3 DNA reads TGCGCCAGCAGTTCGGGACAGGGGATCGGAAACACCATATATTTT.

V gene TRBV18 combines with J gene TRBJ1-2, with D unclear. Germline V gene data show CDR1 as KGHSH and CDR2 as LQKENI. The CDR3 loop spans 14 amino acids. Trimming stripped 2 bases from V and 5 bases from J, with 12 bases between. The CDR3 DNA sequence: TGTGCCAGCTCACCAGGCAAGCAGGCGTATGGCTACACCTTC. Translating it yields CASSPGKQAYGYTF.

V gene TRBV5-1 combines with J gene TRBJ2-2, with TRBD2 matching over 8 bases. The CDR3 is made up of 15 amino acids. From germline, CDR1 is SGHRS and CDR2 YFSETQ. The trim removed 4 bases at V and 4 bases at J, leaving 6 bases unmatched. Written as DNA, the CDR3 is TGCGCCAGCAGCGGAGTCGGGAGGGCCACCGGGGAGCTGTTTTTT. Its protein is CASSGVGRATGELFF.

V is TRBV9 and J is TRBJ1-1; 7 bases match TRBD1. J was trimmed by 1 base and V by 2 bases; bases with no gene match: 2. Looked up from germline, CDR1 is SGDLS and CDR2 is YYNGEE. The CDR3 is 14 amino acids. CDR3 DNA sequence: TGTGCCAGCAGCGTCGGGACAGCGAACACTGAAGCTTTCTTT. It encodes CASSVGTANTEAFF.

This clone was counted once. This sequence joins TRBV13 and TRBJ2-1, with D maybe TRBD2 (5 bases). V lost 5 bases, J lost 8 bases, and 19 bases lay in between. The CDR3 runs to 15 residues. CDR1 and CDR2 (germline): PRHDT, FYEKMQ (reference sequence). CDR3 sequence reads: CASSQTLRGRDEQFF. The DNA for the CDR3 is TGTGCCAGCAGCCAAACATTGCGAGGGCGGGATGAGCAGTTCTTC. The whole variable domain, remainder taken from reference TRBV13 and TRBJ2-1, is AAGVIQSPRHLIKEKRETATLKCYPIPRHDTVYWYQQGPGQDPQFLISFYEKMQSDKGSIPDRFSAQQFSDYHSELNMSSLELGDSALYFCASSQTLRGRDEQFFGPGTRLTVL.

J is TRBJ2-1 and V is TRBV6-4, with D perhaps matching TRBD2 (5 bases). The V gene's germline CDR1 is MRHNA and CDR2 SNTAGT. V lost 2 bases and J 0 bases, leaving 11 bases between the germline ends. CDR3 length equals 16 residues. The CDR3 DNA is TGTGCCAGCAGTGACGCGGCGGGTAGCTCCTACAATGAGCAGTTCTTC. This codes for CASSDAAGSSYNEQFF.

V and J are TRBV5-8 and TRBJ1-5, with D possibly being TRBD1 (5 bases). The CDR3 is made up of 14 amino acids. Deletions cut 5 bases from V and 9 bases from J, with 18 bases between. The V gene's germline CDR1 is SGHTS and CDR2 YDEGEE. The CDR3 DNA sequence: TGTGCCAGCAGTTCCGGGATCCGGGGGGGGCCCCAGCATTTT. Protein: CASSSGIRGGPQHF.